The 31 T cell receptor beta chains listed next were all sequenced from one sample in a study of shared clonotypes between healthy human individuals. Using immunoSEQ multiplex PCR, the repertoire was profiled, and TCRdb retains in-frame clones only, with some absent. The sample yields 2 million to 2.5 million clones, just over 90% seen once. Sequencing was carried out using naive CD4+ T cells from PBMCs. Subset denoted: CD45RA+ positively selected. The receptors were sampled from a man younger than 35 in good health. Some clones in this sample may be carry-over from other donors' samples.

This chain connects TRBV30 to TRBJ1-1; D unclear. This CDR3 is 13 amino acids long. V was cut by 4 bases and J by 1 base, with 10 bases left in between. The germline gives CDR1 GTSNPN, CDR2 SVGIG (reference sequence). CDR3: CAWKWGSNTEAFF. The CDR3 nucleotides read TGTGCCTGGAAGTGGGGATCGAACACTGAAGCTTTCTTT.

In this sample, this clone turned up once. J is TRBJ1-1 and V is TRBV5-5, with TRBD1 identical over 7 bases. The CDR3 extends over 16 amino acids. Germline CDR1 reads SGHKS; CDR2 reads YYEKEE (reference sequence). V was clipped by 4 bases and J by 4 bases; unmatched bases: 13. The CDR3 loop is CASSTQDRRLGTEAFF. The CDR3 DNA is TGTGCCAGCAGCACGCAGGACAGGAGGTTAGGCACTGAAGCTTTCTTT.

This clone has only a few counts. The CDR3 DNA sequence: TGTGCCAGCAGCTCGATGAACACTGAAGCTTTCTTT. This encodes CASSSMNTEAFF. The chain links TRBV7-9 to TRBJ1-1; D remains ambiguous. The CDR3 is 12 residues long. V was shortened by 4 bases and J by 0 bases, with 3 bases between the two germline ends. Germline CDR1 is SEHNR and CDR2 is FQNEAQ (reference sequence).

The rearrangement links TRBV27 to TRBJ2-1; 7 bases match TRBD2. Per germline, CDR1 MNHEY and CDR2 SMNVEV (reference sequence). The CDR3 covers 16 residues. Trimming removed 5 bases from V and 0 bases from J; junction bases left unmatched: 7. The CDR3 reads CASSGRRESSYNEQFF. CDR3 in DNA: TGTGCCAGCAGTGGCAGGCGGGAGAGCTCCTACAATGAGCAGTTCTTC.

The J gene is TRBJ2-3, the V gene TRBV7-2; maybe TRBD2 (6 bases). The CDR3 loop spans 13 amino acids. Germline lookup yields CDR1 SGHTA and CDR2 FQGNSA. Trimming stripped 8 bases from V and 3 bases from J, with 12 bases between. The CDR3 protein is CASGLQITDTQYF. The CDR3 nucleotides are TGTGCCAGCGGACTACAAATAACAGATACGCAGTATTTT.

This clone has just one count. CDR3 sequence (DNA): TGTGCCTCCGACAGGGGGATAAACACTGAAGCTTTCTTT. Protein: CASDRGINTEAFF. The rearrangement uses TRBV10-3 and TRBJ1-1; 9 bases line up with TRBD1. With V trimmed by 11 bases and J by 2 bases, 6 bases remained unmatched. Germline V gives CDR1 ENHRY, CDR2 SYGVKD. The CDR3 extends over 13 amino acids.

This chain connects TRBV19 to TRBJ1-1, with 7 bases that match TRBD1. The CDR3 contains 15 residues. Trimming took 4 bases from V and 5 from J; bases not matched to a gene: 10. Germline CDR1 LNHDA, CDR2 SQIVND (reference sequence). The CDR3 region has the DNA TGTGCCAGTAGTACCCCCCATAGGGGGCTGACTGAAGCTTTCTTT. Protein: CASSTPHRGLTEAFF. The full variable domain, rest sourced from reference TRBV19 and TRBJ1-1, is DGGITQSPKYLFRKEGQNVTLSCEQNLNHDAMYWYRQDPGQGLRLIYYSQIVNDFQKGDIAEGYSVSREKKESFPLTVTSAQKNPTAFYLCASSTPHRGLTEAFFGQGTRLTVV.

The chain recombines TRBV29-1 with TRBJ1-1; unclear D gene. In germline, CDR1 is SQVTM, CDR2 ANQGSEA. V was cut by 1 base and J by 3 bases, with 18 bases left in between. The CDR3 sequence is 16 residues long. The CDR3 coding sequence is TGCAGCGTTGAAGTTGCGAGGAGCCCTACGGACACTGAAGCTTTCTTT. Its protein product is CSVEVARSPTDTEAFF.

This sequence joins TRBV2 and TRBJ2-7, with D possibly being TRBD1 (6 bases). Deletions cut 6 bases from V and 10 bases from J, with 13 bases between. Germline V gene data show CDR1 as SNHLY and CDR2 as FYNNEI. The CDR3 is made up of 11 amino acids. The DNA for the CDR3 is TGTGCCAGCAGCGCCGGGACACGACAGTACTTC. This translates into CASSAGTRQYF.

The CDR3 is CASSVAGSGGEQYF. The CDR3 DNA is TGTGCCAGCAGCGTAGCGGGAAGCGGTGGCGAGCAGTACTTC. The chain combines TRBV9 with TRBJ2-7; TRBD2 is a possible D gene (5 bases). Germline V gene data show CDR1 as SGDLS and CDR2 as YYNGEE. The CDR3 loop spans 14 amino acids. V lost 0 bases, J lost 6 bases, and 13 bases lay in between.

The V gene is TRBV18, the J gene TRBJ2-3; TRBD2 matches 12 bases. The junction had 3 bases not matched to a gene; V was cut back by 6 bases and J by 5 bases. Germline V gene data show CDR1 as KGHSH and CDR2 as LQKENI. There are 14 residues in the CDR3. The DNA of the CDR3 is TGTGCCAGCTCTCGGACTAGCGGGGAAGATACGCAGTATTTT. Encoded protein: CASSRTSGEDTQYF.

As regards this clone: Different DNA sequences within this sample yield the same CDR3. The J gene is TRBJ2-1, the V gene TRBV19; 8 bases fit TRBD2. Germline lookup yields CDR1 LNHDA and CDR2 SQIVND (reference sequence). The V and J ends lost 3 bases and 4 bases, in that order; junction bases with no gene match: 5. The CDR3 runs 15 residues. The CDR3 loop reads CASSIGLAGYNEQFF. Here the CDR3 DNA reads TGTGCCAGTAGTATCGGGTTAGCGGGGTACAATGAGCAGTTCTTC.

The chain couples TRBV11-3 to TRBJ2-3; tentatively, D is TRBD2 (7 bases). V was clipped by 5 bases and J by 9 bases, with 12 bases between them. Germline V gene sequence: CDR1 SGHNT, CDR2 YENEEA. This CDR3 contains 12 residues. The CDR3 is CASSGGGETQYF. The CDR3 nucleotides read TGTGCCAGCAGCGGGGGGGGCGAGACGCAGTATTTT.

As for this clone: Other DNA sequences in this sample translate to the same CDR3. The V call is TRBV6-6, the J call TRBJ2-7, with 7 bases matching TRBD1. Germline lookup yields CDR1 MNHNY and CDR2 SVGAGI (reference sequence). Unmatched junction bases numbered 7, after V lost 4 bases and J lost 1 base. The CDR3 is 15 residues long. The CDR3 loop reads CASSSPGQTSYEQYF. CDR3 coding DNA: TGTGCCAGCAGTTCACCGGGACAGACATCCTACGAGCAGTACTTC.

This chain joins TRBV5-1 and TRBJ1-2, with D unresolved. From germline, CDR1 is SGHRS and CDR2 YFSETQ. The CDR3 has 12 amino acids. The V end lost 5 bases, the J end lost 0 bases, and 5 bases lay between the germline ends. CDR3: CASRPTNYGYTF. CDR3 bases: TGCGCCAGCAGACCGACTAACTATGGCTACACCTTC.

This chain connects TRBV7-8 to TRBJ2-3, with a weak D call TRBD2 (6 bases). CDR3 length equals 16 residues. The V end lost 1 base, the J end lost 3 bases, and 14 bases lay between the germline ends. In germline, CDR1 is SGHVS, CDR2 FQNEAQ. Here the CDR3 reads CASSLGRAQGTDTQYF. For the CDR3, the DNA is TGTGCCAGCAGCTTAGGGAGGGCCCAGGGAACAGATACGCAGTATTTT. The whole variable domain, remainder taken from reference TRBV7-8 and TRBJ2-3, is GAGVSQSPRYKVAKRGQDVALRCDPISGHVSLFWYQQALGQGPEFLTYFQNEAQLDKSGLPSDRFFAERPEGSVSTLKIQRTQQEDSAVYLCASSLGRAQGTDTQYFGPGTRLTVL.

The rearrangement joins TRBV19 to TRBJ2-2; TRBD1 matches 12 bases. V shed 8 bases and J 4 bases; nucleotides not matched to a gene: 8. This CDR3 is built from 16 residues. Looked up from germline, CDR1 is LNHDA and CDR2 is SQIVND (reference sequence). CDR3 amino acids: CASRGQGARGTGELFF. The CDR3 DNA is TGTGCCAGTCGGGGACAGGGGGCGCGAGGCACCGGGGAGCTGTTTTTT. The full variable domain, in which reference TRBV19 and TRBJ2-2 provide the parts outside the CDR3, is DGGITQSPKYLFRKEGQNVTLSCEQNLNHDAMYWYRQDPGQGLRLIYYSQIVNDFQKGDIAEGYSVSREKKESFPLTVTSAQKNPTAFYLCASRGQGARGTGELFFGEGSRLTVL.

The CDR3 region has the DNA TGTGCCAGCAGCCCGCGCCGGGACAGGGGGCGTGGAGATACGCAGTATTTT. This codes for CASSPRRDRGRGDTQYF. The chain carries TRBV7-6 and TRBJ2-3, with 12 bases aligning to TRBD1. The CDR3 covers 17 residues. J gave up 5 bases and V 5 bases, and 11 bases lay outside the gene matches. Germline loops: CDR1 SGHVS, CDR2 FNYEAQ.

This chain links TRBV6-6 with TRBJ2-4, with 7 positions matching TRBD1. The CDR3 extends over 15 amino acids. The trim removed 0 bases at V and 7 bases at J, leaving 6 bases unmatched. Germline CDR1 and CDR2: MNHNY and SVGAGI (reference sequence). CDR3 bases: TGTGCCAGCAGTTACTCCGGGACAGAAGGGAACATTCAGTACTTC. Protein sequence: CASSYSGTEGNIQYF.

This clone was counted once. This chain links TRBV7-6 with TRBJ2-7; 7 bases agree with TRBD1. V shed 5 bases and J 4 bases; nucleotides not matched to a gene: 11. The CDR3 has 15 amino acids. Germline V gene lookup returns CDR1 SGHVS and CDR2 FNYEAQ. The CDR3 protein is CASSGRTGEGYEQYF. CDR3 nucleotides: TGTGCCAGCAGCGGTCGGACAGGCGAAGGGTACGAGCAGTACTTC.

The chain has TRBV19 and TRBJ2-1, with TRBD2 matching over 7 bases. The CDR3 has 15 residues. CDR1 and CDR2 (germline): LNHDA, SQIVND (reference sequence). With V trimmed by 6 bases and J by 8 bases, 13 bases remained unmatched. The CDR3 nucleotides read TGTGCCAGTAGACCAAGTGGGAGGGCGTGGTATGAGCAGTTCTTC. Its protein is CASRPSGRAWYEQFF. Looking up the rest from reference TRBV19 and TRBJ2-1 gives the full variable domain: DGGITQSPKYLFRKEGQNVTLSCEQNLNHDAMYWYRQDPGQGLRLIYYSQIVNDFQKGDIAEGYSVSREKKESFPLTVTSAQKNPTAFYLCASRPSGRAWYEQFFGPGTRLTVL.

This clone was recorded only once. This chain joins TRBV18 and TRBJ2-5; 10 bases align to TRBD1. The V gene's germline CDR1 is KGHSH and CDR2 LQKENI. V lost 4 bases and J lost 1; bases outside the gene matches: 6. The CDR3 is made up of 16 amino acids. The CDR3 loop reads CASSLGQGGAQETQYF. Written as DNA, the CDR3 is TGTGCCAGCTCACTCGGACAGGGGGGAGCCCAAGAGACCCAGTACTTC.

This sequence joins TRBV6-5 and TRBJ1-2; D might be TRBD1 (5 bases). The CDR3 consists of 15 residues. The V end was cut by 7 bases, the J end by 7 bases, with 22 bases between. CDR1 is MNHEY, CDR2 SVGAGI, per germline. The CDR3 loop is CASTRGGGTKAGYTF. CDR3 bases: TGTGCCAGCACCCGCGGGGGGGGGACGAAGGCTGGCTACACCTTC.

This chain links TRBV29-1 with TRBJ2-6, with D tentatively TRBD2 (5 bases). The germline V gene has CDR1 SQVTM and CDR2 ANQGSEA. The CDR3 covers 13 residues. The V and J ends lost 7 bases and 2 bases respectively, with 9 bases between them. CDR3 in DNA: TGCAGCGCCGAGGGCGCTGGGGCCAACGTCCTGACTTTC. Residues: CSAEGAGANVLTF.

This chain joins TRBV30 and TRBJ1-1, with 10 bases fitting TRBD1. CDR3 length equals 16 residues. The germline V gene has CDR1 GTSNPN and CDR2 SVGIG (reference sequence). V trimming: 0 bases; J trimming: 6 bases; junction bases outside the gene matches: 10. This CDR3 reads CAWSVTGRTGGSEAFF. DNA for the CDR3: TGTGCCTGGAGTGTAACCGGGCGGACAGGGGGGTCTGAAGCTTTCTTT.

This clone has only a few counts. This CDR3 is also generated by other DNA sequences in the sample. J is TRBJ1-1 and V is TRBV5-1, with D maybe TRBD1 (6 bases). The length of the CDR3 is 14 residues. Trimming shortened V by 1 base and J by 0 bases, and 7 bases separated the two germline ends. From germline, CDR1 is SGHRS and CDR2 YFSETQ. The CDR3 spells CASSLTGLNTEAFF. The CDR3 coding sequence is TGCGCCAGCAGCTTGACAGGGCTGAACACTGAAGCTTTCTTT.

This clone appeared once. The V call is TRBV4-3, the J call TRBJ2-1; TRBD2 aligns across 12 bases. The CDR3 runs to 15 residues. J gave up 6 bases and V 1 base, and 1 base lay outside the gene matches. Per the germline V gene, CDR1 is LGHNA and CDR2 is YSLEER. The CDR3 is CASSQGTSGVNEQFF. CDR3 DNA sequence: TGCGCCAGCAGCCAAGGGACTAGCGGGGTCAATGAGCAGTTCTTC.

CDR3 nucleotide sequence: TGCGCCAGCAGCCACTTCAAGGGGGATATGGAGCAGTACTTC. It is translated as CASSHFKGDMEQYF. The V call is TRBV4-1, the J call TRBJ2-7; D may be TRBD1 (6 bases). The CDR3 runs 14 residues. Per the germline V gene, CDR1 is MGHRA and CDR2 is YSYEKL. With 3 bases removed from V and 7 bases from J, the gap between germline ends came to 16 bases.

For the CDR3, the DNA is TGTGCCAGCAGCCAACGGCTTCTCACCGGGGAGCTGTTTTTT. It is translated as CASSQRLLTGELFF. This sequence joins TRBV14 and TRBJ2-2; no clear D gene. There are 14 residues in the CDR3. Trimming pared 2 bases from V and 4 bases from J, leaving 8 bases between. Germline CDR1 reads SGHDN; CDR2 reads FVKESK.

The J gene is TRBJ1-4, the V gene TRBV28; 10 bases are shared with TRBD1. CDR3 length: 12 amino acids. Looked up from germline, CDR1 is MDHEN and CDR2 is SYDVKM. Trimming cost V 8 bases and J 10 bases; bases outside gene matches: 4. In nucleotides, the CDR3 is TGTGCCAGCGATCGGACAGGGGGAAAACTGTTTTTT. Translating gives CASDRTGGKLFF.

The V gene is TRBV4-1, the J gene TRBJ2-3, with 8 bases fitting TRBD1. Germline CDR1 MGHRA, CDR2 YSYEKL. Losses at the gene ends were 2 bases for V and 6 bases for J; bases not matched to a gene: 13. The CDR3 sequence is 17 residues long. The CDR3 region is CASSQPNRGRHKDTQYF. CDR3 DNA sequence: TGCGCCAGCAGCCAACCAAACAGGGGGAGGCACAAGGATACGCAGTATTTT.